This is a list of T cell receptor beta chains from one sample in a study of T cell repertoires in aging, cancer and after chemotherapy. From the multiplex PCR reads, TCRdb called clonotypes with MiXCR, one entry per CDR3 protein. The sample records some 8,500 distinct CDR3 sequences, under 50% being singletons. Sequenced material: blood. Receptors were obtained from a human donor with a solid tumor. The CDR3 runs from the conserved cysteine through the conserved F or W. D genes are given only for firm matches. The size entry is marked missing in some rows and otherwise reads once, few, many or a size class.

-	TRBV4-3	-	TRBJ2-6	CASSRGQGEAGANVLTF	TGCGCCAGCAGCAGAGGGCAGGGCGAGGCTGGGGCCAACGTCCTGACTTTC
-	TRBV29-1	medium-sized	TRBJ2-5	CSVMDSQETQYF	TGCAGCGTTATGGACAGCCAAGAGACCCAGTACTTC
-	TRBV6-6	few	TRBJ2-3	CASSPRDSTDTQYF	TGTGCCAGCAGCCCCAGGGATAGCACAGATACGCAGTATTTT
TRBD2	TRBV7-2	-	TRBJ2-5	CASSPPGLGATQYF	TGTGCCAGCAGCCCCCCGGGACTAGGGGCTACCCAGTACTTC
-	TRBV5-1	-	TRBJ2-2	CASSLGGHESTGELFF	TGCGCCAGCAGCTTGGGGGGACACGAATCAACCGGGGAGCTGTTTTTT
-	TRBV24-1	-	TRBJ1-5	CATSAGGGQPQHF	TGTGCCACCAGTGCGGGGGGCGGTCAGCCCCAGCATTTT
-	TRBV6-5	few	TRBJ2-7	CASSGQHEYEQYF	TGTGCCAGCAGTGGTCAACACGAATACGAGCAGTACTTC
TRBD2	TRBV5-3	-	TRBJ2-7	CARSLDGRKNEQYF	TGTGCCAGAAGCTTGGACGGGAGGAAAAACGAGCAGTACTTC
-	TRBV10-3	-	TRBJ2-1	CAISEVHEQFF	TGTGCCATCAGTGAGGTGCATGAGCAGTTCTTC
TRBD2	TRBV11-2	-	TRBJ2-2	CASSSLTSETGELFF	TGTGCCAGCAGCTCCCTGACTAGCGAGACCGGGGAGCTGTTTTTT
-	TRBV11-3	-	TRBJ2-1	CASSLVNEQFF	TGTGCCAGCAGCTTAGTCAATGAGCAGTTCTTC
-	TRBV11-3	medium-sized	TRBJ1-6	CASSLEQKNSPLHF	TGTGCCAGCAGCTTAGAGCAGAAAAATTCACCCCTCCACTTT
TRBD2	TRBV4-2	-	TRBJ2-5	CASSQADLAGAPTQYF	TGTGCCAGCAGCCAAGCGGATCTAGCGGGGGCCCCTACCCAGTACTTC
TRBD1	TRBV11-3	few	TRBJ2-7	CASSPGQGYHEQYF	TGTGCCAGCAGCCCGGGACAGGGATACCACGAGCAGTACTTC
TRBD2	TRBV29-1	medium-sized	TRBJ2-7	CSVSPRGGGYEQYF	TGCAGCGTCTCACCTCGGGGGGGAGGCTACGAGCAGTACTTC
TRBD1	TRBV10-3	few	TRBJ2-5	CASRTGGASSVQETQYF	TGTGCCAGTCGGACAGGGGGCGCTTCCTCGGTCCAAGAGACCCAGTACTTC
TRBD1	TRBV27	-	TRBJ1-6	CASTSGTGNSPLHF	TGTGCCAGCACATCCGGGACAGGAAATTCACCCCTCCACTTT
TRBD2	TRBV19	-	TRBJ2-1	CASSPPGLAGVEQFF	TGTGCCAGTAGTCCCCCGGGACTAGCGGGAGTTGAGCAGTTCTTC
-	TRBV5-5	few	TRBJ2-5	CASSFQQQETQYF	TGTGCCAGCAGCTTTCAACAGCAAGAGACCCAGTACTTC
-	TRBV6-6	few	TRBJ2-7	CASSWAGAAYEQYF	TGTGCCAGCAGTTGGGCAGGCGCCGCCTACGAGCAGTACTTC
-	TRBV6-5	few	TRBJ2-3	CASKPGTSTDTQYF	TGTGCCAGCAAGCCGGGAACTAGCACAGATACGCAGTATTTT
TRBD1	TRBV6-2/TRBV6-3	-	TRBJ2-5	CASSYGQDPYQETQYF	TGTGCCAGCAGCTACGGACAGGACCCGTACCAAGAGACCCAGTACTTC
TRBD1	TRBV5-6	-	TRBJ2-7	CASSQGQGRYEQYF	TGTGCCAGCAGCCAGGGACAGGGTCGTTACGAGCAGTACTTC
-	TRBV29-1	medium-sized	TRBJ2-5	CSVEDHGGQETQYF	TGCAGCGTTGAAGATCATGGGGGTCAAGAGACCCAGTACTTC
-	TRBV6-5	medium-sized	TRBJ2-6	CASTQGAFSGANVLTF	TGTGCCAGCACGCAAGGAGCCTTCTCTGGGGCCAACGTCCTGACTTTC
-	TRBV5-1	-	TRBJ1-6	CASNEAFNSPLHF	TGCGCCAGCAATGAGGCTTTTAATTCACCCCTCCACTTT
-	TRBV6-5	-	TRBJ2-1	CASSEEVGGPYNEQFF	TGTGCCAGCAGTGAAGAGGTCGGTGGACCATACAATGAGCAGTTCTTC
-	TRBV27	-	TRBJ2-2	CASSLLRDNTGELFF	TGTGCCAGCAGTTTATTGCGGGACAACACCGGGGAGCTGTTTTTT
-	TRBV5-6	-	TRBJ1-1	CASSRTTDTEAFF	TGCGCCAGCAGCCGGACAACCGACACTGAAGCTTTCTTT
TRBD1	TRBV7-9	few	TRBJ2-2	CASSLGGTGNANTGELFF	TGTGCCAGCAGCTTAGGAGGGACAGGAAACGCGAACACCGGGGAGCTGTTTTTT
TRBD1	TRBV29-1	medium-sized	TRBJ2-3	CSVDGTGGLDTQYF	TGCAGCGTTGACGGGACAGGGGGTTTGGATACGCAGTATTTT
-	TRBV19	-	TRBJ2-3	CASSMEGGRQYF	TGTGCCAGTAGTATGGAGGGGGGTCGGCAGTATTTT
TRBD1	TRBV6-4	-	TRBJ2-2	CASRPQGANTGELFF	TGTGCCAGCAGACCTCAGGGGGCGAACACCGGGGAGCTGTTTTTT
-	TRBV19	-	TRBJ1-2	CASSLSREVGYTF	TGTGCCAGTAGCCTAAGCAGGGAGGTTGGCTACACCTTC
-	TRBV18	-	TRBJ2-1	CASSPEGGRTYNEQFF	TGTGCCAGCTCTCCCGAGGGGGGGAGAACCTACAATGAGCAGTTCTTC
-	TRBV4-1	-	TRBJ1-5	CASSQEGRNSNQPQHF	TGCGCCAGCAGCCAAGAGGGGCGAAATAGCAATCAGCCCCAGCATTTT
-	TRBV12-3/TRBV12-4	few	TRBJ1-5	CASSFQETTFNQPQHF	TGTGCCAGCAGTTTCCAGGAAACGACATTCAATCAGCCCCAGCATTTT
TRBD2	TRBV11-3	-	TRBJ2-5	CASSLGTSGEETQYF	TGTGCCAGCAGCTTGGGGACTAGCGGGGAAGAGACCCAGTACTTC
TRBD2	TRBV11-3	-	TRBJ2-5	CASSLSSGGRETQYF	TGTGCCAGCAGCTTATCTAGCGGGGGACGAGAGACCCAGTACTTC
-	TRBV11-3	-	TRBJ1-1	CASSLIRGKNTEAFF	TGTGCCAGCAGCTTGATTAGGGGGAAGAACACTGAAGCTTTCTTT
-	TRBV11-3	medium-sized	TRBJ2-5	CASSLRGRTQYF	TGTGCCAGCAGCTTAAGGGGTAGGACCCAGTACTTC
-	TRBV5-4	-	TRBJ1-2	CASSLLDRLSYGYTF	TGTGCCAGCAGCCTTCTCGACAGGCTAAGCTATGGCTACACCTTC
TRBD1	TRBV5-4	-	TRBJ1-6	CASSVGQGQCHSPLHF	TGTGCCAGCAGCGTGGGACAGGGGCAGTGTCATTCACCCCTCCACTTT
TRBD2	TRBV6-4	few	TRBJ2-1	CASSEGSGSYNEQFF	TGTGCCAGCAGTGAAGGTAGCGGGAGCTACAATGAGCAGTTCTTC